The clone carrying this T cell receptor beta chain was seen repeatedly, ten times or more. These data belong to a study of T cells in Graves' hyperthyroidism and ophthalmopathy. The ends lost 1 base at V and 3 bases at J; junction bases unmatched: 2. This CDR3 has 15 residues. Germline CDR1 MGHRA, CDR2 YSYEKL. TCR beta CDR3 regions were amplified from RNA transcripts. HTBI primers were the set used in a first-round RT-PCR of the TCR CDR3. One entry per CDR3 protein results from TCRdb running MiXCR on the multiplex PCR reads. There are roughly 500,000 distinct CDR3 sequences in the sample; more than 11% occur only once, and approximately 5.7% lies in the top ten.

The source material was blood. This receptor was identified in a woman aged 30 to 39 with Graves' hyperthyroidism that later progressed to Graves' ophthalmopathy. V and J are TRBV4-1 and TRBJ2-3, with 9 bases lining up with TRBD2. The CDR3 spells CASSQVSGRTDTQYF. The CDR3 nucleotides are TGCGCCAGCAGCCAAGTTAGCGGGAGAACAGATACGCAGTATTTT.